This T cell receptor beta chain was observed in a study of control samples from healthy donors and cancer patients. Clones were sequenced by immunoSEQ multiplex PCR, and TCRdb holds only the in-frame ones, with some missing. Among 120,000 or so clones listed, 88% were seen once. Trimming stripped 4 bases from V and 2 bases from J, with 14 bases between. CDR3 length: 15 amino acids. The germline CDR1 and CDR2 sequences are SGHTA and FQGNSA. The V and J genes are TRBV7-2 and TRBJ1-2; D uncertain. The sample consisted of PBMCs. The TCR comes from a woman aged 55-69 years with lung cancer. In nucleotides, the CDR3 is TGTGCCAGCAGCTCCCATGGGCTAGGGAACTATGGCTACACCTTC. Amino acid sequence: CASSSHGLGNYGYTF.